The 32 T cell receptor beta chains below all came from one sample that was sequenced in a study of blood T cell repertoires in COVID-19. Sequencing used immunoSEQ multiplex PCR; TCRdb keeps in-frame clones, though not all of them. The sample carries 95,000 to 100,000 clones, over 75% recorded once. Sequencing was carried out using peripheral blood. These receptors all come from a woman under 40 with acute or convalescent COVID-19.

The sample holds one count of this clone. The chain uses TRBV29-1 and TRBJ2-1, with 11 bases matching TRBD1. Germline V CDR1 and CDR2: SQVTM, ANQGSEA. The CDR3 runs to 14 residues. The V segment lost 5 bases and the J segment 6 bases; nucleotides outside the gene matches: 6. CDR3 nucleotide sequence: TGCAGCGTTATTCGGGACAGGGGGGTCAATGAGCAGTTCTTC. The encoded protein is CSVIRDRGVNEQFF.

This chain links TRBV5-1 with TRBJ2-3; 12 nucleotides line up with TRBD1. V lost 5 bases and J lost 3; bases outside the gene matches: 10. Per germline, CDR1 SGHRS and CDR2 YFSETQ. This CDR3 spans 17 amino acids. CDR3 sequence (DNA): TGCGCCAGCAGGCGGAGCCCGGGACAGGGGGCGACAGATACGCAGTATTTT. This sequence encodes CASRRSPGQGATDTQYF.

CDR3 sequence reads: CASSLQVENTEAFF. The CDR3 nucleotides read TGCGCCAGCAGCTTGCAGGTCGAGAACACTGAAGCTTTCTTT. V gene TRBV5-1 combines with J gene TRBJ1-1; D ambiguous. In germline, CDR1 is SGHRS, CDR2 YFSETQ. The CDR3 is made up of 14 amino acids. Trimming left V 1 base short and J 1 base short, with 8 bases between. Based on the CDR3 plus reference TRBV5-1 and TRBJ1-1, the full variable domain is KAGVTQTPRYLIKTRGQQVTLSCSPISGHRSVSWYQQTPGQGLQFLFEYFSETQRNKGNFPGRFSGRQFSNSRSEMNVSTLELGDSALYLCASSLQVENTEAFFGQGTRLTVV.

V and J are TRBV6-5 and TRBJ1-3; 10 bases agree with TRBD1. The length of the CDR3 is 14 residues. Germline V gene lookup returns CDR1 MNHEY and CDR2 SVGAGI. V was clipped by 5 bases and J by 4 bases; unmatched bases: 2. The CDR3 DNA follows: TGTGCCAGCAGTCGGACAGGGGGAGGAAACACCATATATTTT. Protein sequence: CASSRTGGGNTIYF.

This chain joins TRBV27 and TRBJ1-1; maybe TRBD1 (6 bases). Germline CDR1 and CDR2: MNHEY and SMNVEV (reference sequence). V was shortened by 4 bases and J by 1 base, with 7 bases between the two germline ends. This CDR3 comprises 13 residues. Here the CDR3 reads CASSSQGNTEAFF. The CDR3 DNA sequence: TGTGCCAGCAGTTCACAGGGGAACACTGAAGCTTTCTTT.

This clone was recorded once. The V gene is TRBV7-6, the J gene TRBJ2-2; tentative D call: TRBD1 (6 bases). Trimming took 3 bases from V and 7 from J, leaving 12 bases between them. Germline V gene data show CDR1 as SGHVS and CDR2 as FNYEAQ. The CDR3 length is 14 residues. This chain's CDR3 is CASSFGGAGGELFF. The CDR3 DNA reads TGTGCCAGCAGCTTTGGGGGCGCGGGCGGGGAGCTGTTTTTT.

The chain carries TRBV5-1 and TRBJ1-1; 10 bases fit TRBD1. The CDR3 is 14 amino acids. Trimming cost V 1 base and J 7 bases; bases outside gene matches: 4. Germline CDR1 and CDR2: SGHRS and YFSETQ. This CDR3 reads CASSLQGDRGEAFF. CDR3 DNA: TGCGCCAGCAGCTTGCAGGGGGACAGGGGTGAAGCTTTCTTT. Complete variable domain (other parts from reference TRBV5-1 and TRBJ1-1): KAGVTQTPRYLIKTRGQQVTLSCSPISGHRSVSWYQQTPGQGLQFLFEYFSETQRNKGNFPGRFSGRQFSNSRSEMNVSTLELGDSALYLCASSLQGDRGEAFFGQGTRLTVV.

Details on this clone: The junction and the germline gene differ at one end; a read error may be behind it. The chain links TRBV2 to TRBJ1-5; D uncertain. The CDR3 contains 14 residues. The V gene's germline CDR1 is SNHLY and CDR2 FYNNEI. The CDR3 region has the DNA TGTGCCAGCAGGGTAGGCATTAGCTATCAGCCCCAGCATTTT. This codes for CASRVGISYQPQHF.

The chain is built from TRBV4-1 and TRBJ2-7; the match to TRBD1 covers 7 bases. The CDR3 contains 16 residues. With 4 bases clipped from V and 3 bases from J, the junction kept 12 bases outside the gene matches. Germline values: CDR1 MGHRA, CDR2 YSYEKL. The DNA for the CDR3 is TGCGCCAGCAGCCCAGTCCCGGGGCAGGGGGACTACGAGCAGTACTTC. Protein sequence: CASSPVPGQGDYEQYF.

This clone showed up just once. CDR3 amino acids: CASSLTQGTYEQYF. The DNA of the CDR3 is TGTGCCAGCAGCTTAACACAGGGTACCTACGAGCAGTACTTC. The rearrangement uses TRBV11-2 and TRBJ2-7; weak D call: TRBD1 (6 bases). Looked up from germline, CDR1 is SGHAT and CDR2 is FQNNGV. V shed 2 bases and J shed 2 bases, with 10 bases lying between them. This CDR3 comprises 14 residues.

The V gene is TRBV10-1, the J gene TRBJ2-7, with D possibly being TRBD1 or TRBD2 (5 bases each). CDR1 and CDR2 (germline): WNHNN, SYGVQD (reference sequence). The CDR3 runs 15 residues. V lost 10 bases and J lost 0, with 19 bases in between. CDR3 protein: CATRDLGATSYEQYF. In nucleotides, the CDR3 is TGCGCCACCAGGGACCTAGGGGCGACCTCCTACGAGCAGTACTTC.

DNA of the CDR3: TGTGCCACCAGCAGAGAGGTAGCGGGGGGGCCTGGGAATGAGCAGTTCTTC. Encoded protein: CATSREVAGGPGNEQFF. The J gene is TRBJ2-1, the V gene TRBV15, with 11 bases matching TRBD2. Trimming cost V 0 bases and J 7 bases; bases outside gene matches: 8. Germline V gives CDR1 LNHNV, CDR2 YYDKDF (reference sequence). The CDR3 covers 17 residues.

The chain uses TRBV5-1 and TRBJ1-3; D might be TRBD1 (5 bases). CDR1 is SGHRS and CDR2 is YFSETQ in the germline V gene. Trimming took 2 bases from V and 2 from J, leaving 14 bases between them. The CDR3 is 16 amino acids. The CDR3 reads CASSFDSQRTGNTIYF. As DNA, the CDR3 is TGCGCCAGCAGCTTTGACAGTCAAAGGACTGGAAACACCATATATTTT.

This chain links TRBV5-6 with TRBJ1-4; D unclear. Germline CDR1 and CDR2: SGHDT and YYEEEE. The V end was cut by 4 bases, the J end by 3 bases, with 7 bases between. This CDR3 is built from 13 residues. The CDR3 DNA follows: TGTGCCAGCAGCCTGCAGTCTAATGAAAAACTGTTTTTT. This sequence encodes CASSLQSNEKLFF.

This clone has more than one count but fewer than ten. V and J are TRBV6-2 or TRBV6-3 and TRBJ1-4; D may be TRBD1 (6 bases). Deletions cut 6 bases from V and 10 bases from J, with 12 bases between. Germline assignment: CDR1 MNHEY and CDR2 SVGEGT. This CDR3 is built from 12 residues. CDR3: CASSLDSLKLFF. CDR3 bases: TGTGCCAGCAGCTTGGACAGCTTAAAACTGTTTTTT.

In this sample, this clone turned up once. The chain has TRBV7-6 and TRBJ2-1; D is possibly TRBD2 (6 bases). The CDR3 has 15 amino acids. Trimming removed 5 bases at V and 9 bases at J, with 20 bases between. Looked up from germline, CDR1 is SGHVS and CDR2 is FNYEAQ. The CDR3 DNA follows: TGTGCCAGCAGCCCCCTAGCGAGGGCCGGAGGTGAGCAGTTCTTC. Translating gives CASSPLARAGGEQFF.

This clone was seen just once. The chain couples TRBV6-5 to TRBJ2-7, with TRBD1 matching 7 bases. The germline V gene encodes CDR1 MNHEY and CDR2 SVGAGI. The trim removed 6 bases at V and 0 bases at J, leaving 8 bases unmatched. The CDR3 loop spans 15 amino acids. The CDR3 spells CASSYRGQSSYEQYF. The CDR3 bases are TGTGCCAGCAGCTACAGGGGACAGAGCTCCTACGAGCAGTACTTC.

This rearrangement joins TRBV27 to TRBJ2-1; D unclear. The CDR3 is made up of 11 amino acids. Germline V gene lookup returns CDR1 MNHEY and CDR2 SMNVEV (reference sequence). V shed 8 bases and J shed 8 bases, with 10 bases lying between them. The CDR3 DNA reads TGTGCCAGCTCCTATGGTGATGAGCAGTTCTTC. Encoded protein: CASSYGDEQFF.

The V and J genes are TRBV10-1 and TRBJ2-1, with 11 bases matching TRBD1. V trimming: 2 bases; J trimming: 9 bases; junction bases outside the gene matches: 3. This CDR3 is built from 14 residues. Per the germline V gene, CDR1 is WNHNN and CDR2 is SYGVQD (reference sequence). The CDR3 protein is CASSETDRGPEQFF. The CDR3 coding sequence is TGCGCCAGCAGTGAGACGGACAGGGGGCCTGAGCAGTTCTTC.

The J gene is TRBJ1-2, the V gene TRBV9, with TRBD1 as a possible D gene (6 bases). Deletions cut 0 bases from V and 3 bases from J, with 9 bases between. Germline V gene sequence: CDR1 SGDLS, CDR2 YYNGEE. The CDR3 has 14 residues. CDR3 residues: CASSVDTGYYGYTF. For the CDR3, the DNA is TGTGCCAGCAGCGTAGACACAGGGTACTATGGCTACACCTTC.

The chain has TRBV3-1 (or the pseudogene TRBV3-2) and TRBJ2-1; 9 nucleotides line up with TRBD1. Germline V lookup: CDR1 LGHDT, CDR2 YNNKEL (reference sequence). The CDR3 is 15 amino acids. Unmatched junction bases numbered 11, after V lost 5 bases and J lost 9 bases. The CDR3 bases are TGTGCCAGCAGCGACTCCGGGACAGGGCTCGGTGAGCAGTTCTTC. Its protein product is CASSDSGTGLGEQFF.

The chain carries TRBV12-3 or TRBV12-4 and TRBJ2-5; D is unclear. Deletions cut 10 bases from V and 5 bases from J, with 11 bases between. The CDR3 totals 11 residues. DNA of the CDR3: TGTGCCACCTCGACAAAGGAGACCCAGTACTTC. Translating gives CATSTKETQYF.

V usage is TRBV10-3 and J usage is TRBJ1-2, with 10 positions matching TRBD1. The CDR3 is 14 amino acids. From germline, CDR1 is ENHRY and CDR2 SYGVKD. The ends lost 6 bases at V and 3 bases at J; junction bases unmatched: 4. The CDR3 DNA sequence: TGTGCCATCAGCCGACAGGGGGCGGACTATGGCTACACCTTC. This codes for CAISRQGADYGYTF.

V is TRBV13 and J is TRBJ1-1, with 10 bases fitting TRBD1. V trimming: 11 bases; J trimming: 1 base; junction bases outside the gene matches: 7. This CDR3 contains 14 residues. The germline V gene encodes CDR1 PRHDT and CDR2 FYEKMQ (reference sequence). The CDR3 sequence is CASRQGARNTEAFF. The CDR3 coding sequence is TGTGCCTCCCGACAGGGGGCGCGGAACACTGAAGCTTTCTTT.

The chain links TRBV6-1 to TRBJ1-5, with D uncertain. Germline CDR1 MNHNS, CDR2 SASEGT. CDR3 length equals 13 residues. The V and J ends lost 3 bases and 9 bases respectively, with 12 bases between them. Here the CDR3 DNA reads TGTGCCAGCAGTGAGACCCGAGGTGGGCCCCAGCATTTT. This translates into CASSETRGGPQHF.

This chain connects TRBV19 to TRBJ1-6, with a weak D call TRBD1 (6 bases). The V end lost 7 bases, the J end lost 10 bases, and 20 bases lay between the germline ends. The CDR3 loop spans 15 amino acids. Germline V lookup: CDR1 LNHDA, CDR2 SQIVND (reference sequence). CDR3 DNA: TGTGCCAGTACCCAGTGGGGTGGCAGGGGATCACCCCTCCACTTT. Translated, it gives CASTQWGGRGSPLHF.

The chain couples TRBV6-5 to TRBJ1-2; the D is unclear. Germline values: CDR1 MNHEY, CDR2 SVGAGI. The CDR3 is 13 amino acids. Trimming took off 5 bases at V and 6 bases at J, with 13 bases between the two ends. In DNA form, the CDR3 reads TGTGCCAGCAGTCCGCTGAGGGTGGATGGCTACACCTTC. It translates to CASSPLRVDGYTF.

V is TRBV21-1 and J is TRBJ2-1; TRBD1, the table's D call, lacks a check against the DNA. TRBV21-1 represents a pseudogene. The CDR3 runs to 19 residues. In DNA form, the CDR3 reads TGTGCCAGCAGCAAAGACAAGTGGGTATGGGACAGGGAGATCAATGAGCAGTTCTTC. Its protein is CASSKDKWVWDREINEQFF.

This chain uses TRBV5-1 with TRBJ1-1; the D gene is possibly TRBD1 (6 bases). Per the germline V gene, CDR1 is SGHRS and CDR2 is YFSETQ. The CDR3 spans 17 residues. V dropped 7 bases and J dropped 7 bases, with 29 bases sitting between them. The CDR3 loop reads CASSYQGYVPGQDEAFF. The CDR3, as DNA: TGCGCCAGCTCCTACCAAGGATATGTCCCGGGACAAGATGAAGCTTTCTTT.

This clone has only one observation. The rearrangement joins TRBV24-1 to TRBJ2-1; 7 positions agree with TRBD1. The CDR3 extends over 14 amino acids. Trimming took 6 bases from V and 8 from J; bases not matched to a gene: 9. Germline V CDR1 and CDR2: KGHDR, SFDVKD. CDR3 loop: CATSSGTVGHEQFF. CDR3 sequence (DNA): TGTGCCACCAGTTCGGGGACAGTAGGGCATGAGCAGTTCTTC.

This chain joins TRBV4-1 and TRBJ2-5; the D gene is possibly TRBD2 (5 bases). CDR3 length: 14 residues. Germline V CDR1 and CDR2: MGHRA, YSYEKL. V gave up 1 base and J gave up 1 base, with 7 bases separating them. CDR3 protein: CASSQVGSQETQYF. In DNA form, the CDR3 reads TGCGCCAGCAGCCAAGTAGGGAGCCAAGAGACCCAGTACTTC.

The chain has TRBV28 and TRBJ2-7, with 8 bases fitting TRBD2. The germline CDR1 and CDR2 sequences are MDHEN and SYDVKM. The CDR3 extends over 15 amino acids. V gave up 6 bases and J gave up 3 bases; unmatched junction bases: 10. The CDR3 DNA follows: TGTGCCAGCAGGCCTCGGGGAGCGGGGGACTACGAGCAGTACTTC. Its protein product is CASRPRGAGDYEQYF.